Following are 16 T cell receptor beta chains from one sample sequenced in a study of blood T cell repertoires in COVID-19. Measured with immunoSEQ multiplex PCR; TCRdb has only the in-frame clones, and not every one. Among fewer than 250,000 clones, 65% to 90% were seen once, and the ten largest hold 7.4%. Sequencing was carried out using peripheral blood. The receptors stem from a woman in her forties or fifties with acute or convalescent COVID-19.

The chain is built from TRBV7-8 and TRBJ1-5, with 7 bases fitting TRBD1. The CDR3 runs 15 residues. CDR1 and CDR2 (germline): SGHVS, FQNEAQ. The ends lost 5 bases at V and 3 bases at J; junction bases unmatched: 7. In nucleotides, the CDR3 is TGTGCCAGCAGCCCGCGGGAGGGGGCCAATCAGCCCCAGCATTTT. Encoded protein: CASSPREGANQPQHF.

The chain links TRBV5-6 to TRBJ1-2, with D hard to call. The CDR3 runs to 14 residues. With 0 bases removed from V and 2 bases from J, the gap between germline ends came to 8 bases. Germline CDR1 SGHDT, CDR2 YYEEEE. CDR3 coding DNA: TGTGCCAGCAGCTTGGGTGGGGAGAACTATGGCTACACCTTC. Its protein is CASSLGGENYGYTF.

V usage is TRBV4-2 and J usage is TRBJ1-1; D remains unclear. This CDR3 region has 12 residues. Germline assignment: CDR1 LGHNA and CDR2 YNFKEQ. V was clipped by 6 bases and J by 1 base, with 6 bases between them. The CDR3 loop reads CASRGPNTEAFF. CDR3 DNA sequence: TGTGCCAGCAGGGGCCCGAACACTGAAGCTTTCTTT.

V gene TRBV28 combines with J gene TRBJ2-6; no clear D. In germline, CDR1 is MDHEN, CDR2 SYDVKM. This CDR3 has 13 amino acids. Trimming pared 7 bases from V and 1 base from J, leaving 5 bases between. The CDR3 spells CASIPSGANVLTF. The CDR3 nucleotides read TGTGCCAGCATTCCGTCTGGGGCCAACGTCCTGACTTTC.

The J gene is TRBJ2-1, the V gene TRBV19; TRBD2 is a possible D gene (5 bases). The CDR3 runs 13 residues. The germline CDR1 and CDR2 sequences are LNHDA and SQIVND (reference sequence). Deletions cut 1 base from V and 8 bases from J, with 9 bases between. In nucleotides, the CDR3 is TGTGCCAGTAGTATAGCCCTAGCTGATGAGCAGTTCTTC. Translation: CASSIALADEQFF. Combining the CDR3 with reference TRBV19 and TRBJ2-1 gives the whole variable domain DGGITQSPKYLFRKEGQNVTLSCEQNLNHDAMYWYRQDPGQGLRLIYYSQIVNDFQKGDIAEGYSVSREKKESFPLTVTSAQKNPTAFYLCASSIALADEQFFGPGTRLTVL.

The chain is built from TRBV9 and TRBJ2-1, with 7 bases that match TRBD2. CDR1 is SGDLS, CDR2 YYNGEE, per germline. The ends lost 0 bases at V and 6 bases at J; junction bases unmatched: 6. The CDR3 sequence is 15 residues long. In nucleotides, the CDR3 is TGTGCCAGCAGCGTAGATTTGAGACTAGCCAATGAGCAGTTCTTC. As protein: CASSVDLRLANEQFF.

The rearrangement uses TRBV5-4 and TRBJ1-6; D is perhaps TRBD1 (6 bases). The CDR3 is made up of 15 amino acids. The V end lost 5 bases, the J end lost 8 bases, and 17 bases lay between the germline ends. Looked up from germline, CDR1 is SGHNT and CDR2 is YYREEE (reference sequence). The CDR3 protein is CASSFGTGSYSPLHF. CDR3 coding DNA: TGTGCCAGCAGTTTCGGCACAGGGTCCTATTCACCCCTCCACTTT.

V gene TRBV27 combines with J gene TRBJ2-2; 10 bases are shared with TRBD1. V lost 6 bases to trimming and J lost 6 bases; unmatched junction nucleotides: 10. Germline V gene data show CDR1 as MNHEY and CDR2 as SMNVEV (reference sequence). This CDR3 region has 16 residues. The CDR3 bases are TGTGCCAGCAGGCCTTCGGGACAGGGGTTCCCCGGGGAGCTGTTTTTT. Translating it yields CASRPSGQGFPGELFF.

V and J are TRBV5-1 and TRBJ2-5; 12 nucleotides agree with TRBD1. The CDR3 totals 16 residues. The V and J ends lost 4 bases and 4 bases, in that order; junction bases with no gene match: 8. CDR1 and CDR2 (germline): SGHRS, YFSETQ. CDR3 in amino acids: CASSDPGQGAGETQYF. DNA of the CDR3: TGCGCCAGCAGCGATCCGGGACAGGGGGCCGGAGAGACCCAGTACTTC.

This clone was detected many times. The chain joins TRBV6-1 to TRBJ1-6, with D hard to call. The length of the CDR3 is 13 residues. Germline V lookup: CDR1 MNHNS, CDR2 SASEGT. Trimming stripped 3 bases from V and 9 bases from J, with 9 bases between. The CDR3 DNA is TGTGCCAGCAGTGAGGAGTACTTTTCACCCCTCCACTTT. It is translated as CASSEEYFSPLHF.

The genes are TRBV28 and TRBJ2-7; perhaps TRBD2 as D (5 bases). The germline gives CDR1 MDHEN, CDR2 SYDVKM. Trimming cost V 6 bases and J 3 bases, with 15 bases left between them. The CDR3 is 14 residues long. The CDR3: CASRAARAIYEQYF. The CDR3, as DNA: TGTGCCAGCAGAGCGGCCCGGGCTATCTACGAGCAGTACTTC.

The chain uses TRBV6-5 and TRBJ2-1; unclear D gene. Trimming shortened V by 0 bases and J by 7 bases, and 4 bases separated the two germline ends. Germline loops: CDR1 MNHEY, CDR2 SVGAGI. The CDR3 runs 12 residues. CDR3 residues: CASSYSRNEQFF. CDR3 nucleotides: TGTGCCAGCAGTTACTCGCGGAATGAGCAGTTCTTC.

The rearrangement joins TRBV19 to TRBJ1-4; 8 nucleotides line up with TRBD1. From germline, CDR1 is LNHDA and CDR2 SQIVND (reference sequence). Trimming cost V 6 bases and J 5 bases; bases outside gene matches: 2. The CDR3 is 13 amino acids. CDR3: CASSRGRNEKLFF. In nucleotides, the CDR3 is TGTGCCAGTAGCAGGGGGCGGAATGAAAAACTGTTTTTT.

This chain links TRBV5-1 with TRBJ2-1, with 14 bases lining up with TRBD2. Germline CDR1 is SGHRS and CDR2 is YFSETQ. The CDR3 is 17 amino acids. Germline trimming cut 4 bases from V and 4 bases from J; bases unmatched to any gene: 7. CDR3 residues: CASSQGLAGGPYNEQFF. As DNA, the CDR3 is TGCGCCAGCAGCCAAGGACTAGCGGGGGGCCCTTACAATGAGCAGTTCTTC.

The chain couples TRBV7-9 to TRBJ2-3; possibly TRBD1 for D (6 bases). The CDR3 has 14 residues. Germline assignment: CDR1 SEHNR and CDR2 FQNEAQ (reference sequence). V lost 1 base to trimming and J lost 7 bases, with 12 bases between them. The CDR3, as DNA: TGTGCCAGCAGCTTAGACAGGGTATGGTATACGCAGTATTTT. The encoded protein is CASSLDRVWYTQYF. Full variable domain (outside the CDR3, taken from reference TRBV7-9 and TRBJ2-3): DTGVSQNPRHKITKRGQNVTFRCDPISEHNRLYWYRQTLGQGPEFLTYFQNEAQLEKSRLLSDRFSAERPKGSFSTLEIQRTEQGDSAMYLCASSLDRVWYTQYFGPGTRLTVL.

The chain employs TRBV7-9 and TRBJ2-5; weak D call: TRBD1 (6 bases). CDR1 SEHNR and CDR2 FQNEAQ come from the germline V gene (reference sequence). V was clipped by 8 bases and J by 5 bases, with 18 bases between them. CDR3 length equals 14 residues. Here the CDR3 reads CASGTAGVRETQYF. DNA for the CDR3: TGTGCCAGCGGAACGGCAGGGGTTCGGGAGACCCAGTACTTC. The full variable domain, completed using reference TRBV7-9 and TRBJ2-5, is DTGVSQNPRHKITKRGQNVTFRCDPISEHNRLYWYRQTLGQGPEFLTYFQNEAQLEKSRLLSDRFSAERPKGSFSTLEIQRTEQGDSAMYLCASGTAGVRETQYFGPGTRLLVL.